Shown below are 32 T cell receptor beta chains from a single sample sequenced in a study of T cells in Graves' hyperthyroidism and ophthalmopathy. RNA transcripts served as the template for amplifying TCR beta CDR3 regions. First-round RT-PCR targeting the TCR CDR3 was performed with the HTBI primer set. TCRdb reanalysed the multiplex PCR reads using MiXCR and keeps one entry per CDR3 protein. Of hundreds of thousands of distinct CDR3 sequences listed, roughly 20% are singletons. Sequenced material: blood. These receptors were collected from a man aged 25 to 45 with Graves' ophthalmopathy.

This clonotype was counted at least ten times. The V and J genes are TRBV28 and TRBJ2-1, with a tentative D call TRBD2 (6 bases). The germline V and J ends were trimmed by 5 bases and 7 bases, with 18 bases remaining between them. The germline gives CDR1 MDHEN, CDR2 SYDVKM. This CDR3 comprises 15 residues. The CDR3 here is CASSGPGLKYNEQFF. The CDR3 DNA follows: TGTGCCAGCAGTGGTCCGGGACTGAAATATAATGAGCAGTTCTTC.

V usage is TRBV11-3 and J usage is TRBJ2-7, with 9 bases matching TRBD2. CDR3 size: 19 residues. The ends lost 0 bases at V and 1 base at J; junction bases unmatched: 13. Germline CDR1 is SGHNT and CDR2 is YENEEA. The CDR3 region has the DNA TGTGCCAGCAGCTTAGATCGGTTTCTGGCTAGCGGGATATCCTACGAGCAGTACTTC. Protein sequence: CASSLDRFLASGISYEQYF.

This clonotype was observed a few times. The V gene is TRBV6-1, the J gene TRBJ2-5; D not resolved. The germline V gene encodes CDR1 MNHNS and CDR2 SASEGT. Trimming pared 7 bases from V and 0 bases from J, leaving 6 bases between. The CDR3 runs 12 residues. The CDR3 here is CASIADQETQYF. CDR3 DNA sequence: TGTGCCAGCATTGCGGACCAAGAGACCCAGTACTTC.

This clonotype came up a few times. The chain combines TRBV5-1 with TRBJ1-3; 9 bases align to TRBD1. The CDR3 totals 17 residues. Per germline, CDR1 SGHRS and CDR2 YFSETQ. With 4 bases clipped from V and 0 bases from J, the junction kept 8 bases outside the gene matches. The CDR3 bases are TGCGCCAGCAGCCCTTCGACAGGGGGTACCTCTGGAAACACCATATATTTT. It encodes CASSPSTGGTSGNTIYF.

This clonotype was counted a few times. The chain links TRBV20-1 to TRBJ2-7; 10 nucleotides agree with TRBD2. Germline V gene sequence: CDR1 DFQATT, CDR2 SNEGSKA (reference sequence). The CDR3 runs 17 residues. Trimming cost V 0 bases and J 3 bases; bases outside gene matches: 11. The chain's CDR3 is CSARDLGRPSGSYEQYF. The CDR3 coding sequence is TGCAGTGCTAGAGATTTAGGGAGGCCTAGCGGGAGCTACGAGCAGTACTTC.

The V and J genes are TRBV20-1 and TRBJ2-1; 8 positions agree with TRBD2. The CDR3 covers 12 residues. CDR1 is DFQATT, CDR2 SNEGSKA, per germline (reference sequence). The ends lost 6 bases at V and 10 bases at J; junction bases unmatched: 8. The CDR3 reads CSAQSGSGEQFF. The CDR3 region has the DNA TGCAGTGCCCAGAGCGGGAGCGGCGAGCAGTTCTTC.

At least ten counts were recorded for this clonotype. The CDR3 spells CASKSGLNYEQYF. DNA for the CDR3: TGCGCCAGCAAATCAGGGCTAAACTACGAGCAGTACTTC. The chain is built from TRBV10-2 and TRBJ2-7; D is possibly TRBD1 (5 bases). Trimming shortened V by 7 bases and J by 3 bases, and 13 bases separated the two germline ends. CDR1 and CDR2 from the germline V gene are WSHSY and SAAADI. This CDR3 has 13 residues.

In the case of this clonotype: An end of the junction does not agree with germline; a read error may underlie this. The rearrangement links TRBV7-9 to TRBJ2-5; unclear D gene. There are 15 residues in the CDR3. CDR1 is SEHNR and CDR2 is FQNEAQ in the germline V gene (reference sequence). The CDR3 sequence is CASSLGFGQKETRYF. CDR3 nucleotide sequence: TGTGCCAGCAGCTTGGGTTTTGGGCAGAAAGAGACCCGGTACTTC.

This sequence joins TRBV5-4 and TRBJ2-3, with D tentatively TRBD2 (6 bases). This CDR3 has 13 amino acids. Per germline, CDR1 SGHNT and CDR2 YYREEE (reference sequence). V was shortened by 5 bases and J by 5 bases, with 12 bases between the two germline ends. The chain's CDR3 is CASSTAGKDTQYF. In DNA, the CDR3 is TGTGCCAGCAGTACCGCGGGAAAAGATACGCAGTATTTT.

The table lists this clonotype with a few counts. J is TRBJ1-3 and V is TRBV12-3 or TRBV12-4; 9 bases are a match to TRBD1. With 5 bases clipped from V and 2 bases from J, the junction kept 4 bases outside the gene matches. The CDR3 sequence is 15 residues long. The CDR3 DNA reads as TGTGCCAGCAGTGCCTGGACAGGGGCTGGAAACACCATATATTTT. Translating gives CASSAWTGAGNTIYF.

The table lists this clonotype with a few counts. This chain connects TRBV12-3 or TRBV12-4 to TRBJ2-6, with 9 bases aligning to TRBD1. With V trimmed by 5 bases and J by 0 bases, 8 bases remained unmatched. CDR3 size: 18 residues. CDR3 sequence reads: CASSKNTGGFSGANVLTF. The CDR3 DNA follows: TGTGCCAGCAGTAAGAATACAGGGGGCTTCTCTGGGGCCAACGTCCTGACTTTC.

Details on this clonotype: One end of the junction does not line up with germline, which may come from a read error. The CDR3 protein is CVSRAPWGLEQYF. The CDR3 DNA reads as TGTGTCAGCAGGGCCCCGTGGGGCCTCGAGCAGTACTTC. The rearrangement uses TRBV27 and TRBJ2-7; D is possibly TRBD1 (5 bases). Germline values: CDR1 MNHEY, CDR2 SMNVEV (reference sequence). The CDR3 is made up of 13 amino acids.

The DNA for the CDR3 is TGCGCCAGCAGCCAAGGTGTGTCTAGCGGGAGCGAGCAGTACTTC. Translating gives CASSQGVSSGSEQYF. The chain joins TRBV4-1 to TRBJ2-7, with 10 nucleotides matching TRBD2. The CDR3 covers 15 residues. Germline CDR1 MGHRA, CDR2 YSYEKL. V shed 1 base, J shed 6 bases, and the junction held 6 bases outside the gene matches.

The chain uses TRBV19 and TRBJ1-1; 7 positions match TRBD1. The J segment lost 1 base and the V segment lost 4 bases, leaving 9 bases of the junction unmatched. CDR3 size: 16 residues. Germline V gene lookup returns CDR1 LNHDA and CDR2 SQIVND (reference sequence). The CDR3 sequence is CASSSVDRVRNTEAFF. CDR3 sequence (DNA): TGTGCCAGTAGTAGTGTTGACAGGGTGAGGAACACTGAAGCTTTCTTT. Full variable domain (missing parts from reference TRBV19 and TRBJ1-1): DGGITQSPKYLFRKEGQNVTLSCEQNLNHDAMYWYRQDPGQGLRLIYYSQIVNDFQKGDIAEGYSVSREKKESFPLTVTSAQKNPTAFYLCASSSVDRVRNTEAFFGQGTRLTVV.

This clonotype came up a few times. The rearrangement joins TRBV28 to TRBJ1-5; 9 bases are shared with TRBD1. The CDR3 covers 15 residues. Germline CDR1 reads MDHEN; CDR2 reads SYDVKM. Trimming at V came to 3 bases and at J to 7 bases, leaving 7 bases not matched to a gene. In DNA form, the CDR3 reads TGTGCCAGCAGTTTGTCGGGACAGGGACGGCAGCCCCAGCATTTT. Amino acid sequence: CASSLSGQGRQPQHF. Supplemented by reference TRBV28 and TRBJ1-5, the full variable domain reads DVKVTQSSRYLVKRTGEKVFLECVQDMDHENMFWYRQDPGLGLRLIYFSYDVKMKEKGDIPEGYSVSREKKERFSLILESASTNQTSMYLCASSLSGQGRQPQHFGDGTRLSIL.

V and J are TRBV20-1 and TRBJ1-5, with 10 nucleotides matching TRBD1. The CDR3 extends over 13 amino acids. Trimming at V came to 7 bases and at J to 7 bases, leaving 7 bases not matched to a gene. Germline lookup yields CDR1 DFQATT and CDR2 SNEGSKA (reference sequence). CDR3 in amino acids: CSGTGGRGQPQHF. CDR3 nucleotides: TGCAGTGGGACAGGGGGTAGAGGACAGCCCCAGCATTTT.

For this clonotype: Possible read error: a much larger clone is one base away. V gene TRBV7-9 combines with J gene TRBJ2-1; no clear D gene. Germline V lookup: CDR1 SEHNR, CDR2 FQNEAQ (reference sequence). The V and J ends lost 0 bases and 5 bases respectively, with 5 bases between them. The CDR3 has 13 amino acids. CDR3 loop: CASSLAQHNEQFF. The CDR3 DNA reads TGTGCCAGCAGCTTAGCGCAGCACAATGAGCAGTTCTTC. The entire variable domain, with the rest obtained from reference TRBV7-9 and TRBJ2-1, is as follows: DTGVSQNPRHKITKRGQNVTFRCDPISEHNRLYWYRQTLGQGPEFLTYFQNEAQLEKSRLLSDRFSAERPKGSFSTLEIQRTEQGDSAMYLCASSLAQHNEQFFGPGTRLTVL.

CDR3 nucleotides: TGCAGTGCTAGTCCCGGGACAGGGTTGGAGCTGTTTTTT. Amino acids: CSASPGTGLELFF. The J gene is TRBJ2-2, the V gene TRBV20-1, with 9 bases aligning to TRBD1. The CDR3 has 13 residues. In germline, CDR1 is DFQATT, CDR2 SNEGSKA (reference sequence). After removal of 3 bases from V and 10 bases from J, the junction contained 6 bases not matched to a gene.

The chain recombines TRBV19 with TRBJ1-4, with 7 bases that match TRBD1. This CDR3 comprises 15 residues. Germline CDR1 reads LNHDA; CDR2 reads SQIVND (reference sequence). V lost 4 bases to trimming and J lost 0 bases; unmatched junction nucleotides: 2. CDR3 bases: TGTGCCAGTAGTACAGGGACAGCAACTAATGAAAAACTGTTTTTT. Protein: CASSTGTATNEKLFF.

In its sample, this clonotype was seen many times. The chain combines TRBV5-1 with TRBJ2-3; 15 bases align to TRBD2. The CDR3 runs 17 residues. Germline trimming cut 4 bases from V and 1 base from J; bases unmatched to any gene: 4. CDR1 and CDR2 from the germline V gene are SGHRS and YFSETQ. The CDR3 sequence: CASSHRTSGRGTDTQYF. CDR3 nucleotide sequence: TGCGCCAGCAGCCATAGGACTAGCGGGAGGGGCACAGATACGCAGTATTTT.

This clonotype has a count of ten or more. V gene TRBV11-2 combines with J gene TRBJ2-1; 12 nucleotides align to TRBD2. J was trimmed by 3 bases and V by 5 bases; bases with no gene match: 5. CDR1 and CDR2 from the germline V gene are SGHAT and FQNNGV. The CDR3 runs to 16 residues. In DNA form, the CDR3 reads TGTGCCAGCAGCCAGACTAGCGGGAGTTTCTACAATGAGCAGTTCTTC. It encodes CASSQTSGSFYNEQFF.

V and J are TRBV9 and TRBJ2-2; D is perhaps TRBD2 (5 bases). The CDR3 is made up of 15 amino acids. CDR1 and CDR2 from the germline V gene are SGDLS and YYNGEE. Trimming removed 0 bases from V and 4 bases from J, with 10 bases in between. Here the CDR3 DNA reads TGTGCCAGCAGCGTAGGGGGAGTGCCCACCGGGGAGCTGTTTTTT. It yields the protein CASSVGGVPTGELFF.

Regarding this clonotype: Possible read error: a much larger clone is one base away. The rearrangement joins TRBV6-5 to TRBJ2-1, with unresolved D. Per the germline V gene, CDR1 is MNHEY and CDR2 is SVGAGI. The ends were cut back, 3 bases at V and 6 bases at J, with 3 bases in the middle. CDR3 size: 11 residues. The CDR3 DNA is TGTGCCAGCAGTTATATCAATGAGCAGTTCTTC. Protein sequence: CASSYINEQFF.

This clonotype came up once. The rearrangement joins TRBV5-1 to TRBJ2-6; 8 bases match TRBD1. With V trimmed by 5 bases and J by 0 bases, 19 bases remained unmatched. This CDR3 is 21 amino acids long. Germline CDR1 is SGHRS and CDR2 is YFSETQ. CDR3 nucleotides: TGCGCCAGCAGTACTACTCTTTGGCCGGGACAGGCGGCCTCTGGGGCCAACGTCCTGACTTTC. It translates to CASSTTLWPGQAASGANVLTF.

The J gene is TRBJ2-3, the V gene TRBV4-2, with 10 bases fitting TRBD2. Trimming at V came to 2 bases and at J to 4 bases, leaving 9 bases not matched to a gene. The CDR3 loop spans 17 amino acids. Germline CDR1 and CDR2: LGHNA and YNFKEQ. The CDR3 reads CASSQIDLAGVADTQYF. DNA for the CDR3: TGTGCCAGCAGCCAAATCGATCTAGCGGGAGTGGCAGATACGCAGTATTTT.

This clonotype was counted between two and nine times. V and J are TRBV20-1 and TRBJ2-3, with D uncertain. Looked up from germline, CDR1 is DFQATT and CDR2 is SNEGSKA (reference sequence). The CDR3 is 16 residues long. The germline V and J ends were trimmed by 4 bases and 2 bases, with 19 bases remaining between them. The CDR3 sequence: CSATGDIRASTDTQYF. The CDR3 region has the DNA TGCAGTGCTACCGGCGATATACGGGCGTCCACAGATACGCAGTATTTT.

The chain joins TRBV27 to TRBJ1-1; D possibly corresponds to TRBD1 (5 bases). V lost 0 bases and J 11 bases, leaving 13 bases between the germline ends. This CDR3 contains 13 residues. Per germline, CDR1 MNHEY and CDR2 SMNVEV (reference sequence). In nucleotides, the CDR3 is TGTGCCAGCAGTTTATCCAGGGCCCTTCGGGCTTTCTTT. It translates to CASSLSRALRAFF.

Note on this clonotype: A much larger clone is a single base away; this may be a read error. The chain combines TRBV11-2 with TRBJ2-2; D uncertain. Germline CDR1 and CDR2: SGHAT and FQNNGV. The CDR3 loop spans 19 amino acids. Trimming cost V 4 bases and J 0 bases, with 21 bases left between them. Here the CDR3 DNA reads TGTGCCAGCAGCTCTATTAGGCGGCCCGGACGGGCGAACACCGGGGAGCTGTTTTTT. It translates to CASSSIRRPGRANTGELFF.

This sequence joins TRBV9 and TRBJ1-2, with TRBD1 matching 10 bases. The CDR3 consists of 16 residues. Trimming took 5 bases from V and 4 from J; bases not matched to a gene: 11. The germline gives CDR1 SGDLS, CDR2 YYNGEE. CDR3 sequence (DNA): TGTGCCAGCAGTCCCGTGACAGGGGGCTCAAGCTATGGCTACACCTTC. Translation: CASSPVTGGSSYGYTF. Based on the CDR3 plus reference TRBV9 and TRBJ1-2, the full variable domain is DSGVTQTPKHLITATGQRVTLRCSPRSGDLSVYWYQQSLDQGLQFLIQYYNGEERAKGNILERFSAQQFPDLHSELNLSSLELGDSALYFCASSPVTGGSSYGYTFGSGTRLTVV.

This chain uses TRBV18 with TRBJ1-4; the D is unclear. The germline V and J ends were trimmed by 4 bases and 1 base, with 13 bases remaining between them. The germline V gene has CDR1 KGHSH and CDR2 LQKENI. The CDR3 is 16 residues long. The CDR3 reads CASSLAPGGTNEKLFF. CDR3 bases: TGTGCCAGCTCACTTGCGCCAGGAGGAACTAATGAAAAACTGTTTTTT.

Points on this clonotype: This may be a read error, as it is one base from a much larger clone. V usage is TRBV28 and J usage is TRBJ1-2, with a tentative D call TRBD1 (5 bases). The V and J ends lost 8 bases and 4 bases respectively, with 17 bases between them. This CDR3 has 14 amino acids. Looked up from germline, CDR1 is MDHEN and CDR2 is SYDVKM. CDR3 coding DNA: TGTGCCAGCGCCACCGCGGGACGGACCTATGGCTACACCTTC. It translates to CASATAGRTYGYTF.

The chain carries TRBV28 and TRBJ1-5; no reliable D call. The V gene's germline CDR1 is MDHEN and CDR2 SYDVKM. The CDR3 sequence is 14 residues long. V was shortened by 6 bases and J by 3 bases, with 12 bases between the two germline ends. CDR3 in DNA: TGTGCCAGCAGGGCGGACGGATTCAATCAGCCCCAGCATTTT. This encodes CASRADGFNQPQHF.